The 20 T cell receptor beta chains in this list originate from one sample, sequenced in a study of cytomegalovirus exposure and HLA in healthy donors. Primers included in the PCR were 60 Vbeta and 13 Jbeta primers. Profiled with immunoSEQ multiplex PCR; TCRdb holds only in-frame clones, not every one. The profile shows 100,000 to 150,000 clones, roughly a tenth of them singletons. Sequenced material: PBMCs. Every receptor here comes from a young woman in good health and CMV-seropositive.

The chain recombines TRBV11-2 with TRBJ1-1; D remains ambiguous. The CDR3 consists of 12 residues. Germline-derived CDR1 and CDR2 are SGHAT and FQNNGV. V was pared by 5 bases and J by 5 bases, with 9 bases between. The CDR3 spells CASSPLATEAFF. For the CDR3, the DNA is TGTGCCAGCAGCCCACTCGCTACTGAAGCTTTCTTT.

This clone was seen a few times. CDR3 DNA: TGTGCCTGGTCTCCTGGGGCCAACGTCCTGACTTTC. Translation: CAWSPGANVLTF. This chain uses TRBV30 with TRBJ2-6; D unclear. The CDR3 has 12 residues. Trimming removed 5 bases at V and 2 bases at J, with 4 bases between. Germline CDR1 is GTSNPN and CDR2 is SVGIG (reference sequence).

Note on this clone: Since no conserved phenylalanine or tryptophan closes the CDR3, a read error is the likely cause. This chain uses TRBV6-5 with TRBJ1-1; D may be TRBD1 (6 bases). The CDR3 runs 15 residues. The V end was cut by 5 bases, the J end by 3 bases, with 16 bases between. CDR1 is MNHEY and CDR2 is SVGAGI in the germline V gene. The CDR3 coding sequence is TGTGCCAGCAGTCAATACAGGGTGGGGTACACTGAAGCTTTCGTT. This codes for CASSQYRVGYTEAFV.

The chain employs TRBV5-1 and TRBJ1-4; D is unresolved. The V end was cut by 5 bases, the J end by 0 bases, with 11 bases between. This CDR3 has 15 amino acids. Germline V CDR1 and CDR2: SGHRS, YFSETQ. The CDR3 sequence: CASRETLATNEKLFF. CDR3 nucleotide sequence: TGCGCCAGCAGGGAAACTCTAGCAACTAATGAAAAACTGTTTTTT.

V and J are TRBV5-5 and TRBJ2-1, with a weak D call TRBD2 (6 bases). There are 15 residues in the CDR3. The V end was cut by 6 bases, the J end by 0 bases, with 13 bases between. In germline, CDR1 is SGHKS, CDR2 YYEKEE (reference sequence). This CDR3 reads CASTLSGDSYNEQFF. The CDR3 bases are TGTGCCAGCACCCTGTCGGGAGACTCCTACAATGAGCAGTTCTTC.

V gene TRBV6-1 combines with J gene TRBJ2-5, with 9 bases fitting TRBD1. J lost 5 bases, V lost 4 bases, and 5 bases had no gene match. This CDR3 has 14 amino acids. Germline V CDR1 and CDR2: MNHNS, SASEGT. The CDR3 region is CASSVTGGWETQYF. The DNA of the CDR3 is TGTGCCAGCAGTGTAACAGGGGGCTGGGAGACCCAGTACTTC.

This clone has just a few counts. The rearrangement links TRBV5-1 to TRBJ1-3; 7 nucleotides match TRBD1. Germline V CDR1 and CDR2: SGHRS, YFSETQ. After removal of 5 bases from V and 0 bases from J, the junction contained 8 bases not matched to a gene. CDR3 length: 16 residues. The DNA for the CDR3 is TGCGCCAGCAGTATTAACGGACAGGCCTCTGGAAACACCATATATTTT. This encodes CASSINGQASGNTIYF.

The genes are TRBV30 and TRBJ2-7; 10 nucleotides agree with TRBD2. Germline loops: CDR1 GTSNPN, CDR2 SVGIG (reference sequence). Germline trimming cut 0 bases from V and 5 bases from J; bases unmatched to any gene: 7. The CDR3 extends over 15 amino acids. This CDR3 is CAWSVNLAGVDEQYF. The CDR3 nucleotides read TGTGCCTGGAGTGTAAATCTAGCGGGAGTGGACGAGCAGTACTTC.

This clone turned up a few times. CDR3 DNA: TGTGCCAGCAGCTGGGGGACTACTTCGAACACCGGGGAGCTGTTTTTT. Amino acids: CASSWGTTSNTGELFF. The chain employs TRBV11-3 and TRBJ2-2; 7 bases align to TRBD2. CDR1 is SGHNT and CDR2 is YENEEA in the germline V gene. Unmatched junction bases numbered 5, after V lost 4 bases and J lost 0 bases. This CDR3 region has 16 residues.

The chain uses TRBV21-1 and TRBJ1-1; whether TRBD1, the table's D call, matches the DNA was not checked. TRBV21-1 is tagged as a pseudogene. CDR3 length: 14 amino acids. The CDR3 sequence: CASSGQGKNTEAFF. In DNA, the CDR3 is TGTGCCAGCAGCGGACAGGGAAAGAACACTGAAGCTTTCTTT.

J is TRBJ2-5 and V is TRBV9; 7 nucleotides agree with TRBD1. With V trimmed by 2 bases and J by 3 bases, 7 bases remained unmatched. CDR1 is SGDLS and CDR2 is YYNGEE in the germline V gene. This CDR3 region has 15 residues. CDR3 in amino acids: CASSVGQKTEETQYF. CDR3 coding DNA: TGTGCCAGCAGCGTGGGACAGAAAACTGAAGAGACCCAGTACTTC.

This clone was found a few times. J is TRBJ2-5 and V is TRBV5-1, with 7 bases aligning to TRBD2. This CDR3 comprises 15 residues. Germline CDR1 SGHRS, CDR2 YFSETQ. The junction had 5 bases not matched to a gene; V was cut back by 2 bases and J by 1 base. The DNA of the CDR3 is TGCGCCAGCAGCTTCGCGGGGGAGCCCCAAGAGACCCAGTACTTC. This encodes CASSFAGEPQETQYF.

CDR3 protein: CASIERRRGTYEQYF. CDR3 coding DNA: TGTGCCAGCATTGAGAGGCGGCGGGGCACCTACGAGCAGTACTTC. This chain links TRBV6-1 with TRBJ2-7; D may be TRBD2 (6 bases). CDR3 length: 15 residues. The germline V gene has CDR1 MNHNS and CDR2 SASEGT. V dropped 7 bases and J dropped 2 bases, with 18 bases sitting between them.

Comment on this clone: Compared with germline, one end of the junction differs, possibly owing to a read error. V gene TRBV28 combines with J gene TRBJ2-7, with 7 bases lining up with TRBD2. The CDR3 has 14 amino acids. Per the germline V gene, CDR1 is MDHEN and CDR2 is SYDVKM. CDR3 protein: CASSFGGSGYKQYF. In nucleotides, the CDR3 is TGTGCCAGCAGTTTCGGCGGGAGTGGCTACAAGCAGTACTTC.

This clone came up a few times. The chain recombines TRBV5-6 with TRBJ2-1, with 9 nucleotides matching TRBD2. CDR3 length: 15 residues. The germline CDR1 and CDR2 sequences are SGHDT and YYEEEE. V was pared by 4 bases and J by 8 bases, with 10 bases of the junction left unmatched. The CDR3 reads CASSATSGPGDEQFF. The CDR3 DNA is TGTGCCAGCAGCGCCACTAGCGGGCCTGGTGATGAGCAGTTCTTC.

The V gene is TRBV6-6, the J gene TRBJ2-1; D is possibly TRBD1 (6 bases). The CDR3 has 16 amino acids. The ends were cut back, 4 bases at V and 5 bases at J, with 18 bases in the middle. Germline V CDR1 and CDR2: MNHNY, SVGAGI (reference sequence). Written as DNA, the CDR3 is TGTGCCAGCAGTTTGGTGTCTGGGGGACATAACAATGAGCAGTTCTTC. Encoded protein: CASSLVSGGHNNEQFF.

The gene calls are TRBV29-1 and TRBJ2-7; TRBD2 aligns across 13 bases. CDR3 length: 16 residues. The germline V gene has CDR1 SQVTM and CDR2 ANQGSEA. Trimming removed 4 bases from V and 0 bases from J; junction bases left unmatched: 6. The CDR3 sequence: CSVALGLAGSSYEQYF. The CDR3, as DNA: TGCAGCGTTGCCCTGGGACTAGCGGGATCCTCCTACGAGCAGTACTTC.

This clone was observed a few times. This chain joins TRBV6-6 and TRBJ2-2, with D possibly matching TRBD1 (6 bases). The CDR3 covers 15 residues. Germline loops: CDR1 MNHNY, CDR2 SVGAGI (reference sequence). With 6 bases removed from V and 4 bases from J, the gap between germline ends came to 15 bases. The CDR3 coding sequence is TGTGCCAGCAGGGAATTTTCCAGGGGCACCGGGGAGCTGTTTTTT. Protein: CASREFSRGTGELFF.

A few counts support this clone. The chain joins TRBV19 to TRBJ1-1; D gene uncertain. V lost 1 base to trimming and J lost 1 base, with 13 bases between them. The CDR3 runs 16 residues. Germline assignment: CDR1 LNHDA and CDR2 SQIVND (reference sequence). The DNA of the CDR3 is TGTGCCAGTAGTATAGGGGCTTCTGGGCAGAACACTGAAGCTTTCTTT. This encodes CASSIGASGQNTEAFF.

The chain combines TRBV4-1 with TRBJ2-1; D is possibly TRBD2 (5 bases). The germline V gene encodes CDR1 MGHRA and CDR2 YSYEKL. The CDR3 loop spans 15 amino acids. V dropped 5 bases and J dropped 0 bases, with 11 bases sitting between them. The CDR3 region has the DNA TGCGCCAGCAGCGACGAGGGCTACTCCTACAATGAGCAGTTCTTC. Residues: CASSDEGYSYNEQFF.